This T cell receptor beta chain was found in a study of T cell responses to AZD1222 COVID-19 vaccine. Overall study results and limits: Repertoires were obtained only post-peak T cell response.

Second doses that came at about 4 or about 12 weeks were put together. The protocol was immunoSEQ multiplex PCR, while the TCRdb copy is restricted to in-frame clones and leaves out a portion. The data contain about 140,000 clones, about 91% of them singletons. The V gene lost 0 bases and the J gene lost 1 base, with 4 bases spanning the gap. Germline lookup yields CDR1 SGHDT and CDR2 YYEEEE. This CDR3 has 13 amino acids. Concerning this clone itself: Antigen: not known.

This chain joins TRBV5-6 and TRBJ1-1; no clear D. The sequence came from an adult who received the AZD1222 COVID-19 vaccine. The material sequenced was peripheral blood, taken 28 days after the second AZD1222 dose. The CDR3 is CASSLDSNTEAFF. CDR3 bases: TGTGCCAGCAGCTTGGATTCGAACACTGAAGCTTTCTTT.